This T cell receptor beta chain was observed in a study of Graves' ophthalmopathy and Graves' hyperthyroidism. General observations from the study: Ophthalmopathy and stable hyperthyroidism were discriminated by a 13-signature model, with about 90% sensitivity and about 84% specificity. Ophthalmopathy progression predictions by the model showed around 72% specificity and roughly 70% sensitivity.

Concerning this clonotype: Antigen unknown.

V gave up 5 bases and J gave up 8 bases; unmatched junction bases: 14. The CDR3 is 16 amino acids. Germline loops: CDR1 LNHDA, CDR2 SQIVND (reference sequence). Under 3 months in duration, the ophthalmopathy in affected donors had moderate-to-severe activity, CAS ≥3 and NOSPECS ≥4. The PBMCs were taken from under 12 ml of fresh peripheral blood. From RNA, the CDR3 regions of TCR beta chains were amplified and sequenced. An opening RT-PCR round employed HTBI primers and preceded a second-round multiplex PCR. MiXCR was run by TCRdb on the multiplex PCR reads, yielding one entry per CDR3 protein. The sample consists of 170,000 or so distinct CDR3 sequences, less than 45% of them appearing once.

The material sequenced was peripheral blood. The chain combines TRBV19 with TRBJ1-2, with 10 bases fitting TRBD1. The sequence came from a woman between 35 and 50 years old with Graves' ophthalmopathy. The CDR3 region is CASSGMDRGIVYGYTF. The CDR3, as DNA: TGTGCCAGTAGTGGCATGGACAGGGGGATTGTATACGGCTACACCTTC. The full variable domain, with the rest looked up from reference TRBV19 and TRBJ1-2, is DGGITQSPKYLFRKEGQNVTLSCEQNLNHDAMYWYRQDPGQGLRLIYYSQIVNDFQKGDIAEGYSVSREKKESFPLTVTSAQKNPTAFYLCASSGMDRGIVYGYTFGSGTRLTVV.